Following are 18 T cell receptor beta chains from one sample sequenced in a study of shared clonotypes between healthy human individuals. The repertoire was sequenced with immunoSEQ multiplex PCR; TCRdb's copy has only in-frame clones and lacks some. Of 520,000 or so clones in the sample, 79% were seen once. Sequencing was carried out using PBMCs. Source of these receptors: a woman between 40 and 50 years old in good health. Some clones in this sample may be carry-over from other donors' samples.

This clone was recorded a few times. The chain recombines TRBV28 with TRBJ2-7, with 15 bases lining up with TRBD2. After removal of 6 bases from V and 4 bases from J, the junction contained 10 bases not matched to a gene. CDR1 MDHEN and CDR2 SYDVKM come from the germline V gene. CDR3 length: 17 residues. CDR3 in amino acids: CASRSGLAGGSPYEQYF. The CDR3 DNA follows: TGTGCCAGCAGGTCTGGACTAGCGGGAGGGTCACCTTACGAGCAGTACTTC.

This clone has just one count. The chain couples TRBV4-1 to TRBJ2-1, with 13 bases matching TRBD2. Germline CDR1 MGHRA, CDR2 YSYEKL. The CDR3 has 14 residues. V shed 4 bases and J 10 bases; nucleotides not matched to a gene: 4. In nucleotides, the CDR3 is TGCGCCAGCAGCCCGGGACTAGCGGGGAAGGAGCAGTTCTTC. Translated: CASSPGLAGKEQFF.

The chain couples TRBV6-1 to TRBJ1-4; D is undetermined. From germline, CDR1 is MNHNS and CDR2 SASEGT. The CDR3 has 15 amino acids. V shed 6 bases and J shed 2 bases, with 13 bases lying between them. The CDR3 region is CASRPWTTTNEKLFF. The DNA of the CDR3 is TGTGCCAGCAGGCCCTGGACGACCACTAATGAAAAACTGTTTTTT.

Remarks on this clone: A much more abundant neighbour one base away suggests this may be a read error. The rearrangement uses TRBV27 and TRBJ2-7; D is ambiguous. CDR1 and CDR2 from the germline V gene are MNHEY and SMNVEV (reference sequence). The ends were cut back, 5 bases at V and 0 bases at J, with 2 bases in the middle. The CDR3 consists of 11 residues. CDR3 sequence reads: CASSHSYEQYF. CDR3 in DNA: TGTGCCAGCAGTCACTCCTACGAGCAGTACTTC.

This clone was observed once. V and J are TRBV27 and TRBJ2-3; D is ambiguous. Deletions cut 2 bases from V and 7 bases from J, with 4 bases between. The CDR3 extends over 11 amino acids. The germline CDR1 and CDR2 sequences are MNHEY and SMNVEV (reference sequence). In DNA, the CDR3 is TGTGCCAGCAGTTTAAAGAATACGCAGTATTTT. Translation gives CASSLKNTQYF.

This chain links TRBV15 with TRBJ2-1, with a weak D call TRBD2 (5 bases). The V end lost 0 bases, the J end lost 3 bases, and 9 bases lay between the germline ends. CDR1 is LNHNV, CDR2 YYDKDF, per germline (reference sequence). The CDR3 is made up of 15 amino acids. CDR3 sequence: CATSRDLAGYNEQFF. CDR3 in DNA: TGTGCCACCAGCAGAGATCTAGCTGGCTACAATGAGCAGTTCTTC.

CDR3 protein: CASSSKVGQGHEQYF. CDR3 DNA sequence: TGTGCCAGCAGCTCCAAGGTGGGACAGGGCCACGAGCAGTACTTC. This chain connects TRBV7-9 to TRBJ2-7; 9 positions match TRBD1. The V gene's germline CDR1 is SEHNR and CDR2 FQNEAQ (reference sequence). The length of the CDR3 is 15 residues. J was trimmed by 5 bases and V by 4 bases; bases with no gene match: 9. Combining the CDR3 with reference TRBV7-9 and TRBJ2-7 gives the whole variable domain DTGVSQNPRHKITKRGQNVTFRCDPISEHNRLYWYRQTLGQGPEFLTYFQNEAQLEKSRLLSDRFSAERPKGSFSTLEIQRTEQGDSAMYLCASSSKVGQGHEQYFGPGTRLTVT.

The rearrangement uses TRBV7-9 and TRBJ2-5; 16 bases align to TRBD2. V dropped 1 base and J dropped 7; count of bases not matched to a gene: 12. The CDR3 is 19 residues long. Germline V lookup: CDR1 SEHNR, CDR2 FQNEAQ (reference sequence). The CDR3 here is CASSLGRGTSGRATATQYF. CDR3 coding DNA: TGTGCCAGCAGCTTAGGGCGGGGGACTAGCGGGAGGGCAACTGCGACCCAGTACTTC.

This clone was detected only once. This sequence joins TRBV28 and TRBJ1-2; D is unclear. In germline, CDR1 is MDHEN, CDR2 SYDVKM. V lost 8 bases and J 5 bases, leaving 12 bases between the germline ends. This CDR3 region has 12 residues. The CDR3 DNA is TGTGCCAGCGGGTCCGTCAGTTATGGCTACACCTTC. It is translated as CASGSVSYGYTF.

The chain uses TRBV7-8 and TRBJ2-2; D not certain. V was cut by 2 bases and J by 0 bases, with 7 bases left in between. Germline loops: CDR1 SGHVS, CDR2 FQNEAQ. The CDR3 is made up of 15 amino acids. CDR3 loop: CASSLMGANTGELFF. CDR3 nucleotide sequence: TGTGCCAGCAGCTTAATGGGTGCGAACACCGGGGAGCTGTTTTTT.

This chain connects TRBV7-2 to TRBJ2-5; D not resolved. Trimming cost V 1 base and J 3 bases, with 9 bases left between them. CDR3 length equals 14 residues. Germline CDR1 and CDR2: SGHTA and FQGNSA. Here the CDR3 reads CASSLDGGEETQYF. CDR3 coding DNA: TGTGCCAGCAGCTTAGATGGCGGAGAAGAGACCCAGTACTTC.

The chain joins TRBV5-1 to TRBJ2-5, with D uncertain. The germline V gene has CDR1 SGHRS and CDR2 YFSETQ. This CDR3 has 11 amino acids. The V and J ends lost 5 bases and 2 bases respectively, with 4 bases between them. The CDR3 sequence is CASRRQETQYF. In DNA, the CDR3 is TGCGCCAGCAGACGTCAAGAGACCCAGTACTTC.

The chain couples TRBV7-3 to TRBJ2-1; weak D call: TRBD2 (6 bases). The CDR3 consists of 18 residues. V gave up 2 bases and J gave up 3 bases, with 20 bases separating them. Germline CDR1 reads SGHTA; CDR2 reads FQGTGA. In DNA form, the CDR3 reads TGTGCCAGCAGCTTAGATACTCCGGGGCCAGCGGGCTACAATGAGCAGTTCTTC. This gives the protein CASSLDTPGPAGYNEQFF.

This clone was seen a single time. CDR3 protein: CASSSIALDSGKFEQYF. CDR3 nucleotide sequence: TGTGCCAGCAGCTCGATCGCCCTAGATAGCGGGAAATTCGAGCAGTACTTC. The V call is TRBV11-2, the J call TRBJ2-7; 8 positions agree with TRBD2. Germline V gene data show CDR1 as SGHAT and CDR2 as FQNNGV. This CDR3 contains 17 residues. Trimming removed 4 bases from V and 6 bases from J; junction bases left unmatched: 17.

As to this clone: At the DNA level, this CDR3 is encoded by other sequences in the same sample as well. V and J are TRBV18 and TRBJ1-4; D gene ambiguous. Germline CDR1 KGHSH, CDR2 LQKENI. Trimming removed 3 bases from V and 1 base from J, with 6 bases in between. This CDR3 is built from 14 residues. CDR3 protein: CASSPSGTNEKLFF. The CDR3 region has the DNA TGTGCCAGCTCACCCTCCGGAACTAATGAAAAACTGTTTTTT. Full variable domain (outside the CDR3, taken from reference TRBV18 and TRBJ1-4): NAGVMQNPRHLVRRRGQEARLRCSPMKGHSHVYWYRQLPEEGLKFMVYLQKENIIDESGMPKERFSAEFPKEGPSILRIQQVVRGDSAAYFCASSPSGTNEKLFFGSGTQLSVL.

Regarding this clone: A read error is possible here, since a much larger clone lies one base away. The V gene is TRBV7-3, the J gene TRBJ2-3; 12 bases map to TRBD2. CDR1 is SGHTA and CDR2 is FQGTGA in the germline V gene. The CDR3 totals 16 residues. With 5 bases clipped from V and 0 bases from J, the junction kept 3 bases outside the gene matches. The DNA for the CDR3 is TGTGCCAGCAGCGTCGGGACTAGCGGGAGCACAGATACGCAGTATTTT. Its translation: CASSVGTSGSTDTQYF. Supplemented by reference TRBV7-3 and TRBJ2-3, the full variable domain reads GAGVSQTPSNKVTEKGKYVELRCDPISGHTALYWYRQSLGQGPEFLIYFQGTGAADDSGLPNDRFFAVRPEGSVSTLKIQRTERGDSAVYLCASSVGTSGSTDTQYFGPGTRLTVL.

The V gene is TRBV7-9, the J gene TRBJ2-3; D may correspond to TRBD1 or TRBD2 (5 bases each). This CDR3 is built from 12 residues. CDR1 and CDR2 (germline): SEHNR, FQNEAQ (reference sequence). Trimming left V 5 bases short and J 6 bases short, with 9 bases between. CDR3 DNA sequence: TGTGCCAGCAGCCCCTGGGGGGATACGCAGTATTTT. It yields the protein CASSPWGDTQYF.

The chain carries TRBV4-2 and TRBJ2-7; TRBD2 is a possible D gene (6 bases). Germline lookup yields CDR1 LGHNA and CDR2 YNFKEQ. V was trimmed by 3 bases and J by 5 bases, leaving 11 bases between them. The CDR3 contains 13 residues. Written as DNA, the CDR3 is TGTGCCAGCAGCCACGCAACTAGCAACGAGCAGTACTTC. This translates into CASSHATSNEQYF.